Listed below are T cell receptor beta chains from one sample, sequenced in a study of blood T cell repertoires in COVID-19. Using immunoSEQ multiplex PCR, the repertoire was profiled, and TCRdb retains in-frame clones only, with some absent. Of tens of thousands of clones listed, roughly 90% were seen once; the top ten hold less than 2%. The specimen was peripheral blood. The receptors come from a man between 60 and 70 years old with acute or convalescent COVID-19. Both conserved end residues are part of each CDR3. A D gene is named only where the DNA matches it firmly. Expanded clones are given a class, and other clones once, few, many or no size at all.

D gene	clone size	V gene	J gene	CDR3 DNA	CDR3 protein
TRBD2	NA	TRBV24-1	TRBJ2-5	TGTGCCACCAGTGATCGCTTCGGGGGGGGAGAGACCCAGTACTTC	CATSDRFGGGETQYF
NA	NA	TRBV25-1	TRBJ1-4	TGTGCCAGCAGTGCGACAAGGGGATCCGAAAAACTGTTTTTT	CASSATRGSEKLFF
NA	NA	TRBV29-1	TRBJ1-1	TGCAGCGTTGTTGACAGCTGGGACACTGAAGCTTTCTTT	CSVVDSWDTEAFF
NA	NA	TRBV7-2	TRBJ2-7	TGTGCCAGCAGCCTAGGAGCCTACGAGCAGTACTTC	CASSLGAYEQYF
TRBD1	NA	TRBV6-5	TRBJ1-1	TGTGCCGCTGTGACAGGGGGCAACACTGAAGCTTTCTTT	CAAVTGGNTEAFF
TRBD1	NA	TRBV19	TRBJ1-6	TGTGCCAGTAGTTCAACAGGGGGTTATTCACCCCTCCACTTT	CASSSTGGYSPLHF
NA	NA	TRBV15	TRBJ1-2	TGTGCCACCAGCAGAGATCGGGGGAGCTCCTATGGCTACACCTTC	CATSRDRGSSYGYTF
TRBD1	NA	TRBV18	TRBJ1-2	TGTGCCAGCTCCCCTCCGGGACAGTATGGCTACACCTTC	CASSPPGQYGYTF
NA	NA	TRBV28	TRBJ1-6	TGTGCCAGCAGCGAAATTTCGGCAGGGGCCGGATCACCCCTCCACTTT	CASSEISAGAGSPLHF
NA	NA	TRBV20-1	TRBJ2-5	TGCAGTGCTAGTAGAACTAGTCGAGAGACCCAGTACTTC	CSASRTSRETQYF
NA	NA	TRBV3-1/TRBV3-2	TRBJ1-1	TGTGCCAGCAGCCGTTCGCAAGGGGGTATGAACACTGAAGCTTTCTTT	CASSRSQGGMNTEAFF
NA	NA	TRBV28	TRBJ2-1	TGTGCCAGCAGTTTTGGGCTCTTCGCTGCGGCCAGGGTCATGCTTTACAATGAGCAGTTCTTC	CASSFGLFAAARVMLYNEQFF
TRBD2	NA	TRBV18	TRBJ2-7	TGTGCCAGCTCACCGGACCCGGGACAGCGGGGGGGGTACTTC	CASSPDPGQRGGYF
NA	NA	TRBV19	TRBJ1-1	TGTGCCAGTAGCATGGGGGGAACTGAAGCTTTCTTT	CASSMGGTEAFF
TRBD1	NA	TRBV28	TRBJ1-6	TGTGCCAGCAGTTTAGAAGCAAGGACAGGGAGGGACTTT	CASSLEARTGRDF
NA	NA	TRBV28	TRBJ1-2	TGTGCCAGCCAGGTCAACTATGGCTACACCTTC	CASQVNYGYTF
NA	NA	TRBV11-2	TRBJ2-1	TGTGCCAGCAGCGTACTGGCCGGGGGACTCCGGGACCTACCCAATGAGCAGTTCTTC	CASSVLAGGLRDLPNEQFF
NA	NA	TRBV1	TRBJ1-5	TGCACCAGCAGCCAAGACTTGTTAGCGACGGACCCCCGTGGGACCCAGCATTTT	CTSSQDLLATDPRGTQHF
NA	NA	TRBV28	TRBJ2-1	TGTGCCAGCACCCTCTTGAATGAGCAGTTCTTC	CASTLLNEQFF
TRBD2	NA	TRBV10-3	TRBJ2-1	TGTGCCATCAGTGAGATAAGCGGGAGGGCCAATGAGCAGTTCTTC	CAISEISGRANEQFF
TRBD1	NA	TRBV5-5	TRBJ1-1	TGTGCCAGCAGCGTAACAGGGGCGAACACTGAAGCTTTCTTT	CASSVTGANTEAFF
NA	NA	TRBV3-1/TRBV3-2	TRBJ1-5	TGTGCCAGCAGCGAGGGGGTTCTGGAGCCCCAGCATTTT	CASSEGVLEPQHF
NA	NA	TRBV6-4	TRBJ2-1	TGTGCCAGCAGTGACTCGACAGCTGGTGAGCAGTTCTTC	CASSDSTAGEQFF
NA	NA	TRBV5-1	TRBJ2-7	TGCGCCAGCAGCTCCTTTGGGGGGTACGAGCAGTACTTC	CASSSFGGYEQYF
TRBD2	NA	TRBV28	TRBJ2-1	TGTGCCAGCAGCCAAGCGGGGGGCGATGAGCAGTTCTTC	CASSQAGGDEQFF
NA	NA	TRBV2	TRBJ2-5	TGTGCCAGCGGATTGGGCACCCGAGAGACCCAGTACTTC	CASGLGTRETQYF
NA	NA	TRBV11-3	TRBJ2-3	TGTGCCAGCAGCTTACAGGGAGATACGCAGTATTTT	CASSLQGDTQYF
TRBD2	NA	TRBV7-8	TRBJ2-1	TGTGCCAGCAGCTTAAGGCGCGGGGGAACGCCCTACAATGAGCAGTTCTTC	CASSLRRGGTPYNEQFF
NA	NA	TRBV21-1	TRBJ2-3	TGTGCCAGCAGCACCACAGGGACAGATACGCAGTATTTT	CASSTTGTDTQYF
TRBD1	few	TRBV30	TRBJ2-7	TGTGCCTGGAGTGGGGGGACAGGGGGCGGCTACGAGCAGTACTTC	CAWSGGTGGGYEQYF
NA	NA	TRBV7-9	TRBJ2-7	TGTGCCAGCAGCTTAGGAGGGATCTCCGAGCAGTACTTC	CASSLGGISEQYF